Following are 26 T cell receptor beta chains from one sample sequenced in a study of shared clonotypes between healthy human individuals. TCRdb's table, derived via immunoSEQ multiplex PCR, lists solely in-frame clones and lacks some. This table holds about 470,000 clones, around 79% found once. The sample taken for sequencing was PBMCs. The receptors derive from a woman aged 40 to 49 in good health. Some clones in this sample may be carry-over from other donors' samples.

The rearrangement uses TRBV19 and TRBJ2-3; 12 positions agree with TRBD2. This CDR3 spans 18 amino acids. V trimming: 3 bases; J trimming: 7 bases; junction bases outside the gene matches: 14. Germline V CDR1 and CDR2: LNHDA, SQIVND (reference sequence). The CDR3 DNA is TGTGCCAGTAGTATTTCGGCGCTCGGACTAGCGGGAAGGCATACGCAGTATTTT. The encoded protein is CASSISALGLAGRHTQYF.

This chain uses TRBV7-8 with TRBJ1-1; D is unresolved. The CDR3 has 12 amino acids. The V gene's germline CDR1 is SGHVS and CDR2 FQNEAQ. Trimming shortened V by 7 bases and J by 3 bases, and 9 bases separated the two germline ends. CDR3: CASKYLDTEAFF. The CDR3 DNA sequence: TGTGCCAGCAAATACCTAGACACTGAAGCTTTCTTT.

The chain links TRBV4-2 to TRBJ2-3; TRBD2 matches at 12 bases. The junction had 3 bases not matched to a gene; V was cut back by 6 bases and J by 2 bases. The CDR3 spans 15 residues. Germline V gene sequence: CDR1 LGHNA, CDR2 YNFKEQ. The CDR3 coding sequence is TGTGCCAGCAGACGACTAGCGGGAGACACAGATACGCAGTATTTT. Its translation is CASRRLAGDTDTQYF.

The CDR3 sequence: CASSLLAGVGSYEQYF. DNA for the CDR3: TGTGCCAGCAGCTTATTGGCGGGAGTGGGATCCTACGAGCAGTACTTC. V and J are TRBV7-2 and TRBJ2-7, with 7 bases identical to TRBD2. The CDR3 is made up of 16 amino acids. V lost 2 bases, J lost 1 base, and 8 bases stayed unmatched. Germline values: CDR1 SGHTA, CDR2 FQGNSA.

CDR3 sequence (DNA): TGTGCCAGCAGCGCTACCGGGACTAGCGGGAGGCAAGAGCAGTTCTTC. Translated: CASSATGTSGRQEQFF. The J gene is TRBJ2-1, the V gene TRBV14, with 15 bases lining up with TRBD2. From germline, CDR1 is SGHDN and CDR2 FVKESK. There are 16 residues in the CDR3. V lost 5 bases, J lost 10 bases, and 9 bases stayed unmatched.

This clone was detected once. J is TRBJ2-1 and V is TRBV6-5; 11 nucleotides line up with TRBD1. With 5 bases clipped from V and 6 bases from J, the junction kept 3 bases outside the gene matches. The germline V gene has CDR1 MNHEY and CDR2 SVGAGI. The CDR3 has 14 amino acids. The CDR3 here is CASSPGTGGNEQFF. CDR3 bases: TGTGCCAGCAGTCCCGGGACAGGGGGCAATGAGCAGTTCTTC.

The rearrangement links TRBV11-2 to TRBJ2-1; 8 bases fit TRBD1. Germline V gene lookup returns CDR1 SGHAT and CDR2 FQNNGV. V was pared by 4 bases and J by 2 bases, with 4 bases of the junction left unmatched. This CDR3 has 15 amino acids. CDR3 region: CASSSNRGTYNEQFF. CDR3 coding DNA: TGTGCCAGCAGCTCGAACAGGGGGACCTACAATGAGCAGTTCTTC.

CDR3 amino acids: CASSLTGNNSPLHF. CDR3 sequence (DNA): TGTGCCAGCAGCTTAACAGGGAACAATTCACCCCTCCACTTT. This rearrangement joins TRBV7-9 to TRBJ1-6, with D perhaps matching TRBD1 (6 bases). The ends were cut back, 2 bases at V and 7 bases at J, with 9 bases in the middle. This CDR3 is built from 14 residues. In germline, CDR1 is SEHNR, CDR2 FQNEAQ (reference sequence). Using reference TRBV7-9 and TRBJ1-6 for the parts outside the CDR3, the full variable domain is DTGVSQNPRHKITKRGQNVTFRCDPISEHNRLYWYRQTLGQGPEFLTYFQNEAQLEKSRLLSDRFSAERPKGSFSTLEIQRTEQGDSAMYLCASSLTGNNSPLHFGNGTRLTVT.

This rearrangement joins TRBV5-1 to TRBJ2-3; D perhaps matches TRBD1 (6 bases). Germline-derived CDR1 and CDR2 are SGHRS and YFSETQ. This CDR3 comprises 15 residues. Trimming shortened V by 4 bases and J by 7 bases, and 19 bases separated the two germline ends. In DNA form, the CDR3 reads TGCGCCAGCAGCGACGAACCTCCGGGACACTATACGCAGTATTTT. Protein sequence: CASSDEPPGHYTQYF. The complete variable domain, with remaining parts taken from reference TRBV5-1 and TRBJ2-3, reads KAGVTQTPRYLIKTRGQQVTLSCSPISGHRSVSWYQQTPGQGLQFLFEYFSETQRNKGNFPGRFSGRQFSNSRSEMNVSTLELGDSALYLCASSDEPPGHYTQYFGPGTRLTVL.

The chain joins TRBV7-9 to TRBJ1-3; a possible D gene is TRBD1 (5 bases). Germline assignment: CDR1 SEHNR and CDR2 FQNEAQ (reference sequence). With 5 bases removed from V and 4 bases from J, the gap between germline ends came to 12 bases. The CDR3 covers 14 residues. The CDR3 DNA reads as TGTGCCAGCAGCGTCGGGACTGTCGGAAACACCATATATTTT. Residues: CASSVGTVGNTIYF. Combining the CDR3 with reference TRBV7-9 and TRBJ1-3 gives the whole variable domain DTGVSQNPRHKITKRGQNVTFRCDPISEHNRLYWYRQTLGQGPEFLTYFQNEAQLEKSRLLSDRFSAERPKGSFSTLEIQRTEQGDSAMYLCASSVGTVGNTIYFGEGSWLTVV.

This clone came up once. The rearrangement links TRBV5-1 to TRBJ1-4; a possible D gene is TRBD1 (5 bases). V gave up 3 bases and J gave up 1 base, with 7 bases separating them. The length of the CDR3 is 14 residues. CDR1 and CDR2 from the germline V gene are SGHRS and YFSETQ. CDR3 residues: CASSSGGTNEKLFF. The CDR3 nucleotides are TGCGCCAGCAGCTCGGGGGGAACTAATGAAAAACTGTTTTTT.

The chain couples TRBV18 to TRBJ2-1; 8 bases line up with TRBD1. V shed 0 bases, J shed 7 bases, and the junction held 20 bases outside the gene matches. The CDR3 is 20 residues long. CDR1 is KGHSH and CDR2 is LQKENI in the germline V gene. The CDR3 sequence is CASSPPVRGRVEGLGNEQFF. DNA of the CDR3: TGTGCCAGCTCACCACCGGTCAGGGGGCGTGTCGAGGGTCTAGGTAATGAGCAGTTCTTC.

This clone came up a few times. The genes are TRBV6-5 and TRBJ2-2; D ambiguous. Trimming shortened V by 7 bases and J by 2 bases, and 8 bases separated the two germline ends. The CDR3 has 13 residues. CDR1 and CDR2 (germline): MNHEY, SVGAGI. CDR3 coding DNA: TGTGCCAGCACCCTAATCAACACCGGGGAGCTGTTTTTT. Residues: CASTLINTGELFF.

The CDR3 region is CSVTGQVAAGELFF. CDR3 DNA sequence: TGCAGCGTTACTGGACAGGTAGCGGCCGGGGAGCTGTTTTTT. The rearrangement uses TRBV29-1 and TRBJ2-2; TRBD1 might be the D (7 bases). Germline values: CDR1 SQVTM, CDR2 ANQGSEA. The CDR3 sequence is 14 residues long. V was trimmed by 5 bases and J by 6 bases, leaving 16 bases between them.

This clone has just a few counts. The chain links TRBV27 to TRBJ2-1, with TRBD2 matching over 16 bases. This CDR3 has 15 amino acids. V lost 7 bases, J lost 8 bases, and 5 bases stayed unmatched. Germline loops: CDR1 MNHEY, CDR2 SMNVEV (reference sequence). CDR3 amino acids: CASKPGLAGGYEQFF. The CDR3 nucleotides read TGTGCCAGCAAACCGGGACTAGCGGGAGGGTATGAGCAGTTCTTC.

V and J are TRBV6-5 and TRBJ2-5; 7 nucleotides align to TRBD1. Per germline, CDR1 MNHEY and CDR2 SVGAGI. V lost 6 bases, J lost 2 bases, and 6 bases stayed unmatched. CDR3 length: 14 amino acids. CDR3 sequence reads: CASSRRTGQETQYF. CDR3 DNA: TGTGCCAGCAGCCGACGGACAGGACAAGAGACCCAGTACTTC.

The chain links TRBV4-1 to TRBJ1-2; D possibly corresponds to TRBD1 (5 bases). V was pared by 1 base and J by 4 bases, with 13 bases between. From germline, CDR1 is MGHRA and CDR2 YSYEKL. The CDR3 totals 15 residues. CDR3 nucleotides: TGCGCCAGCAGCCAAGGACAGAACGGCGCCTATGGCTACACCTTC. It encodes CASSQGQNGAYGYTF.

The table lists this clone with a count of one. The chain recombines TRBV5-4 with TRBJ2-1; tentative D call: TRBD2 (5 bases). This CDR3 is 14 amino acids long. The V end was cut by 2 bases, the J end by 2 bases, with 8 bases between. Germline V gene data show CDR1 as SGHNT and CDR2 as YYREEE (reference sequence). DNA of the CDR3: TGTGCCAGCAGCTTAACCGGGACCTACAATGAGCAGTTCTTC. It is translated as CASSLTGTYNEQFF.

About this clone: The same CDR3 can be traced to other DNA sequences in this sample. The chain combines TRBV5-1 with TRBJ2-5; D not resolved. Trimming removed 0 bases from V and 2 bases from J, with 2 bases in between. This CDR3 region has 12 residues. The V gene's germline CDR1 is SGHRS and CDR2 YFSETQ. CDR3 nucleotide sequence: TGCGCCAGCAGCTTGGAGCAAGAGACCCAGTACTTC. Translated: CASSLEQETQYF.

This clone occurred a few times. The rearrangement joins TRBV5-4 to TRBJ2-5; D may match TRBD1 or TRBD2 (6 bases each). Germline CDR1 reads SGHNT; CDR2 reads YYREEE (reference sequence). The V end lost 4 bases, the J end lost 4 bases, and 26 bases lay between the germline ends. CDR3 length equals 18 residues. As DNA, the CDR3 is TGTGCCAGCAGCCCGCAGGCGGGGTCATTTTCACAGGGAGAGACCCAGTACTTC. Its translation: CASSPQAGSFSQGETQYF.

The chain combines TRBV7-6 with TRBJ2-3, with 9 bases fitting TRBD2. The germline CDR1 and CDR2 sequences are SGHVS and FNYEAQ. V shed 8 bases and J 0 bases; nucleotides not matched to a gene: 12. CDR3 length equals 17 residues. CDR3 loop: CASSGAGGPPSTDTQYF. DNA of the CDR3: TGTGCCAGCTCCGGGGCGGGAGGGCCACCGAGCACAGATACGCAGTATTTT.

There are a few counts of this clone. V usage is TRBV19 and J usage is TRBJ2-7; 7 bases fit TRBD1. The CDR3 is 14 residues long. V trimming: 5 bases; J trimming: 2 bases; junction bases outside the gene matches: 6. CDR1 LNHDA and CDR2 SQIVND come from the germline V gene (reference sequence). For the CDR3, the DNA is TGTGCCAGTAGTGGACAGGCTAACACCTACGAGCAGTACTTC. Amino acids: CASSGQANTYEQYF.

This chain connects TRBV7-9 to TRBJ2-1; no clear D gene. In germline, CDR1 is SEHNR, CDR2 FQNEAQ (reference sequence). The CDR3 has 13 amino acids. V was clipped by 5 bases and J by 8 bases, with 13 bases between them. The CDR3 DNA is TGTGCCAGCAGCCAATATATGAACGATGAGCAGTTCTTC. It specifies CASSQYMNDEQFF.

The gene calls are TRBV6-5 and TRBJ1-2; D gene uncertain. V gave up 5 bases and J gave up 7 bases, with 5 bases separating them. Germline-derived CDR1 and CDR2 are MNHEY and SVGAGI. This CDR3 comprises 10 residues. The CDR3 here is CASSLGGYTF. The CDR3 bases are TGTGCCAGCAGTCTAGGTGGCTACACCTTC.

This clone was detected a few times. CDR3 loop: CASSDPTGPNTEAFF. The CDR3 region has the DNA TGCGCCAGCAGTGACCCGACAGGGCCCAACACTGAAGCTTTCTTT. This chain uses TRBV10-2 with TRBJ1-1, with TRBD1 identical over 7 bases. Germline V gene lookup returns CDR1 WSHSY and CDR2 SAAADI. The V and J ends lost 3 bases and 2 bases, in that order; junction bases with no gene match: 6. The CDR3 spans 15 residues.

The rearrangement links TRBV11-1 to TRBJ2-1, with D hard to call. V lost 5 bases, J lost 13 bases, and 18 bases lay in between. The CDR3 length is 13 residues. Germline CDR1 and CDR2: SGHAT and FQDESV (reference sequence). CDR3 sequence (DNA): TGTGCCAGCAGCCCGCCAGTTGGTATCGGTCAGTTCTTC. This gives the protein CASSPPVGIGQFF. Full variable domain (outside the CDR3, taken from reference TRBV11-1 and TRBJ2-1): EAEVAQSPRYKITEKSQAVAFWCDPISGHATLYWYRQILGQGPELLVQFQDESVVDDSQLPKDRFSAERLKGVDSTLKIQPAELGDSAMYLCASSPPVGIGQFFGPGTRLTVL.